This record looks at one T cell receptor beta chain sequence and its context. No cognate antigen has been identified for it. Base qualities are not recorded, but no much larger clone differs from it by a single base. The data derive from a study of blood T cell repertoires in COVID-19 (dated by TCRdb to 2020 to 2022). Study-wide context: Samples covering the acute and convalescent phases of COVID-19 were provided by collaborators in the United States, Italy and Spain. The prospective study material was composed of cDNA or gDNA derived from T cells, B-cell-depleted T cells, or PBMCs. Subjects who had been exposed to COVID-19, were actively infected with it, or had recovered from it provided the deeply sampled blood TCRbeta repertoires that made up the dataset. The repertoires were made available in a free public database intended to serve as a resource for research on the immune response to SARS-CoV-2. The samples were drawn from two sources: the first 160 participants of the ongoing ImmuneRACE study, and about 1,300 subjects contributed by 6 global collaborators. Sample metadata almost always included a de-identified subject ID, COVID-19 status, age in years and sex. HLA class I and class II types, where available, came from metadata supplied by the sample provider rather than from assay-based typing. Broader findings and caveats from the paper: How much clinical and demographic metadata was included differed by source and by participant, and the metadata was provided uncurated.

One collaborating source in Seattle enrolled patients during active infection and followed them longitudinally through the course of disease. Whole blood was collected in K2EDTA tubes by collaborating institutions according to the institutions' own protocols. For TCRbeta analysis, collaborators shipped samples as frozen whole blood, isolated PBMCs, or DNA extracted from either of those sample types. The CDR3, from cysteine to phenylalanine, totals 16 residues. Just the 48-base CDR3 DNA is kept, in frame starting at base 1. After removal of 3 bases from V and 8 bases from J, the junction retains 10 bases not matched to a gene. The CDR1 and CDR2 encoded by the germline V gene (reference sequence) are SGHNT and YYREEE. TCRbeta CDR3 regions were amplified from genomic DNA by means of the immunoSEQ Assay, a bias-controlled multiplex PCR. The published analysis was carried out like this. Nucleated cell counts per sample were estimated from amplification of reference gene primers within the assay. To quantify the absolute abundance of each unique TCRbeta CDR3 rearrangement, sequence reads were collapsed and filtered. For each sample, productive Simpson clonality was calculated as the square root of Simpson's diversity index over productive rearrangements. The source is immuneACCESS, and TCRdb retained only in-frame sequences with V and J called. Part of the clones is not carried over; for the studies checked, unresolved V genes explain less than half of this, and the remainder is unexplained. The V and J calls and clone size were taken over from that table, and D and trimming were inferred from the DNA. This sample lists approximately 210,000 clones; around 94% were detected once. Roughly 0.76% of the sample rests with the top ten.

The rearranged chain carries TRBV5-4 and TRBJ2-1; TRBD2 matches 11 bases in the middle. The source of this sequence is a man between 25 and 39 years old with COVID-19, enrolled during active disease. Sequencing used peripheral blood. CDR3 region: CASSSLAGGLDDEQFF. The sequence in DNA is TGTGCCAGCAGCTCCTTAGCGGGGGGGCTTGATGATGAGCAGTTCTTC.